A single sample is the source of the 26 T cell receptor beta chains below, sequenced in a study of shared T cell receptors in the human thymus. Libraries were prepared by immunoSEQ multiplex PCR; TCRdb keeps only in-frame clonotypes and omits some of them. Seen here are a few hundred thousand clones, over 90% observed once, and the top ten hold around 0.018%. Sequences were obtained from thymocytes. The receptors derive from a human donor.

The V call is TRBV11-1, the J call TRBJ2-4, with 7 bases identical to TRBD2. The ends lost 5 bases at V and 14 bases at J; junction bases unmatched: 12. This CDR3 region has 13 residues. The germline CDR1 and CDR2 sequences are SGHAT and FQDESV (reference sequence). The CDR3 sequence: CASSPFSGEGKYF. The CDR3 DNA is TGTGCCAGCAGCCCATTCTCCGGGGAGGGGAAGTACTTC.

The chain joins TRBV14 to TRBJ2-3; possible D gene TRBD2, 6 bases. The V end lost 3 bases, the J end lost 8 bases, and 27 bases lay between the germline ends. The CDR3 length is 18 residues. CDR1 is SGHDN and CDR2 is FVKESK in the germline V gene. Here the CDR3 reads CASSQEGRDPRTVVTQYF. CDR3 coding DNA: TGTGCCAGCAGCCAGGAGGGCCGGGACCCTCGTACAGTTGTTACGCAGTATTTT.

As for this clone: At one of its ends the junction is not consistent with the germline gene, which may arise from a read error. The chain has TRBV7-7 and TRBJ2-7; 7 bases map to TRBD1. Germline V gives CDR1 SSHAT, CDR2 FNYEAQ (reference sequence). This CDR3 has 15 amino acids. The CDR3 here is CASSRTGEPNYEQYF. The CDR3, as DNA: TGTGCTAGCAGCAGAACAGGGGAACCCAACTACGAGCAGTACTTC.

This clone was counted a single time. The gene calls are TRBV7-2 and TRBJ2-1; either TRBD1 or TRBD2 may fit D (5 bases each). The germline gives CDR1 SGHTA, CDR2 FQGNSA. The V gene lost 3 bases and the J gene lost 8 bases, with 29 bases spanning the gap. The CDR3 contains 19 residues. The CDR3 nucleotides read TGTGCCAGCAGCTTCCACGGTGGCCCCCTTAGGCGAGGGGACGATGAGCAGTTCTTC. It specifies CASSFHGGPLRRGDDEQFF.

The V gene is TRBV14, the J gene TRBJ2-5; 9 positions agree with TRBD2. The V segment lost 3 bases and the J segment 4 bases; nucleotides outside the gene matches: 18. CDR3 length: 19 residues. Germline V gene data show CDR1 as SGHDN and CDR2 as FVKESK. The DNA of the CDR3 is TGTGCCAGCAGCCACGGCAGCGGTACGCGGGAGGGCCAGGGAGAGACCCAGTACTTC. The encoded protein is CASSHGSGTREGQGETQYF.

CDR3 nucleotides: TGCAGCGTTGATCCTCGGGGCCGGAACACTGAAGCTTTCTTT. Protein sequence: CSVDPRGRNTEAFF. V is TRBV29-1 and J is TRBJ1-1, with D possibly matching TRBD1 (5 bases). Looked up from germline, CDR1 is SQVTM and CDR2 is ANQGSEA. The CDR3 extends over 14 amino acids. Trimming cost V 3 bases and J 1 base, with 12 bases left between them.

The CDR3 spells CAIRPTSGSSNEQFF. DNA for the CDR3: TGTGCTATCCGTCCGACTAGCGGGAGCAGCAATGAGCAGTTCTTC. This chain connects TRBV10-3 to TRBJ2-1, with 12 positions matching TRBD2. The CDR3 covers 15 residues. The germline V gene has CDR1 ENHRY and CDR2 SYGVKD.

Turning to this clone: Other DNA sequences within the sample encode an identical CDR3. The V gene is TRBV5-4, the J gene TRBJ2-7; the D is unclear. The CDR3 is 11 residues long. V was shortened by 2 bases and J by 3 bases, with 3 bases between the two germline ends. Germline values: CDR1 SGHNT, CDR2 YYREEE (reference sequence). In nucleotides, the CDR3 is TGTGCCAGCAGCTTCCGCTACGAGCAGTACTTC. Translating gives CASSFRYEQYF.

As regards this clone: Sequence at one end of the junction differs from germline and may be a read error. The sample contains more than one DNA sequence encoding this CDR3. Written as DNA, the CDR3 is TGCGCCAGTAGCCAAGATCAACAGGGGAACACTGAAGCTTTCTTT. It is translated as CASSQDQQGNTEAFF. The V and J genes are TRBV4-3 and TRBJ1-1; possible D gene TRBD1, 6 bases. The CDR3 length is 15 residues. CDR1 and CDR2 from the germline V gene are LGHNA and YSLEER.

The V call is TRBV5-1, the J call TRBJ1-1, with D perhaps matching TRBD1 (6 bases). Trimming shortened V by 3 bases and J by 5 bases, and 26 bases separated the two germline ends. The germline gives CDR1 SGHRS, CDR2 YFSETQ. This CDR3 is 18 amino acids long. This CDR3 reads CASSSHGGEGTKGTEAFF. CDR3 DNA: TGCGCCAGCAGCTCCCATGGGGGCGAGGGTACTAAGGGGACTGAAGCTTTCTTT.

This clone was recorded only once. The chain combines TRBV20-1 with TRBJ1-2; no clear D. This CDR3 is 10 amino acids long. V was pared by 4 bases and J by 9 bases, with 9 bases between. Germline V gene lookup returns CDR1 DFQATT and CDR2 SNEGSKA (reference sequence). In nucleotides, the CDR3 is TGCAGTGCTACCCCACGACGCTACACCTTC. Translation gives CSATPRRYTF.

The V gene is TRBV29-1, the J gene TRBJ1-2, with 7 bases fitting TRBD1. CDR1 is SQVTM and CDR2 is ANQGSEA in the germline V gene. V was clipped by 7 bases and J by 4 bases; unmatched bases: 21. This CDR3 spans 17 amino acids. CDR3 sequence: CSAEGGTGDHSSYGYTF. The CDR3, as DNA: TGCAGCGCCGAAGGGGGCACAGGAGACCACAGCAGCTATGGCTACACCTTC.

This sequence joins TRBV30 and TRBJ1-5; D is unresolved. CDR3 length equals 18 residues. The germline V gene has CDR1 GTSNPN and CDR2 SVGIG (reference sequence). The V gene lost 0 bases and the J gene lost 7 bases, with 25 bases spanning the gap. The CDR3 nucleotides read TGTGCCTGGAGTGTACGGGTTCGCGGACTGCCGGTCGGGCAGCCCCAGCATTTT. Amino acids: CAWSVRVRGLPVGQPQHF.

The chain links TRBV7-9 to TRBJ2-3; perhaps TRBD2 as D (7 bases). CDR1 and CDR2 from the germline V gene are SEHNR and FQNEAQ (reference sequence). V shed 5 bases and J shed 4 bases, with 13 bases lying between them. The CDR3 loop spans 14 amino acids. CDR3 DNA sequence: TGTGCCAGCAGCCTCAGGGGAGGGCCAGATACGCAGTATTTT. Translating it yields CASSLRGGPDTQYF.

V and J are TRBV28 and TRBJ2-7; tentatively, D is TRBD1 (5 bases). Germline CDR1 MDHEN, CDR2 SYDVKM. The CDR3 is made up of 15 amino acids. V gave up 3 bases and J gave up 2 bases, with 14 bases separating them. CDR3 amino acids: CASSFPEAGPYEQYF. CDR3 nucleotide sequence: TGTGCCAGCAGTTTTCCCGAGGCAGGGCCCTACGAGCAGTACTTC.

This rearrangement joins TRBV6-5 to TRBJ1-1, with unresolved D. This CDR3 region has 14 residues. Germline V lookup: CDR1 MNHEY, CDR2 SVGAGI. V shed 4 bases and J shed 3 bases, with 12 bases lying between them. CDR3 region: CASSFRTVYTEAFF. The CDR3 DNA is TGTGCCAGCAGTTTCCGGACCGTATACACTGAAGCTTTCTTT.

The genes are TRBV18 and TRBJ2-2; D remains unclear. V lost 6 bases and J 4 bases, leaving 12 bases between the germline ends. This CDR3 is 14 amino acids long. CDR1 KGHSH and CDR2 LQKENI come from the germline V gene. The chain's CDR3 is CASSPDLITGELFF. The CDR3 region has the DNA TGTGCCAGCTCCCCCGACTTGATCACCGGGGAGCTGTTTTTT.

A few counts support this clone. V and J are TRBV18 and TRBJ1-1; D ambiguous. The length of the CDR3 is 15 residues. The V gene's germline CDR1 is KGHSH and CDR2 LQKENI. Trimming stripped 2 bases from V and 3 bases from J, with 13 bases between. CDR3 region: CASSPAVTVDTEAFF. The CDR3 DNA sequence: TGTGCCAGCTCACCAGCTGTAACCGTGGACACTGAAGCTTTCTTT.

This CDR3 reads CASSPCIRRSPLHF. Here the CDR3 DNA reads TGTGCCAGCAGCCCCTGTATACGGCGCTCACCCCTCCACTTT. This chain links TRBV27 with TRBJ1-6; D remains unclear. The CDR3 runs 14 residues. Germline V CDR1 and CDR2: MNHEY, SMNVEV (reference sequence). The germline V and J ends were trimmed by 6 bases and 10 bases, with 16 bases remaining between them.

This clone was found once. The CDR3 sequence: CASSQDVRNNQPQHF. DNA of the CDR3: TGTGCCAGCAGCCAAGACGTTAGGAATAATCAGCCCCAGCATTTT. The chain is built from TRBV7-8 and TRBJ1-5; D uncertain. The CDR3 is 15 residues long. Trimming took 5 bases from V and 4 from J, leaving 15 bases between them. Germline V lookup: CDR1 SGHVS, CDR2 FQNEAQ.

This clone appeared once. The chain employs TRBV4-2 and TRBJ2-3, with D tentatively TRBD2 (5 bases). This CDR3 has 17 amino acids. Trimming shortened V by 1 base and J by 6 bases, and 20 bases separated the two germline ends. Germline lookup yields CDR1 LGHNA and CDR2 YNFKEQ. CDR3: CASSQVSWRGLSDTQYF. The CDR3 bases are TGTGCCAGCAGCCAAGTTTCCTGGCGAGGGCTGTCCGATACGCAGTATTTT.

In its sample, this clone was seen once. The CDR3 protein is CASSYSPGTSGREADTQYF. The CDR3 DNA is TGTGCCAGCAGCTACTCCCCCGGGACTAGCGGGAGAGAGGCAGATACGCAGTATTTT. The chain couples TRBV5-4 to TRBJ2-3, with 14 bases that match TRBD2. Germline trimming cut 3 bases from V and 4 bases from J; bases unmatched to any gene: 13. The CDR3 is 19 residues long. Germline lookup yields CDR1 SGHNT and CDR2 YYREEE (reference sequence).

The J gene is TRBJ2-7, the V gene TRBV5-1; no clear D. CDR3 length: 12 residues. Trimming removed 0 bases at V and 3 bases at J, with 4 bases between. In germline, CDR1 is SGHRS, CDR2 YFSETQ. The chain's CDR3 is CASSLADYEQYF. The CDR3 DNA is TGCGCCAGCAGCTTGGCAGACTACGAGCAGTACTTC.

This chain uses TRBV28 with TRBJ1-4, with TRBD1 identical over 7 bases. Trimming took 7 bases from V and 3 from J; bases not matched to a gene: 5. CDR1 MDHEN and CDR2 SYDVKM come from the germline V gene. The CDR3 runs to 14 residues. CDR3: CASTQGGPNEKLFF. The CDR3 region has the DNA TGTGCCAGCACCCAAGGGGGCCCTAATGAAAAACTGTTTTTT. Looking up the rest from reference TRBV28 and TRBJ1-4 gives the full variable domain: DVKVTQSSRYLVKRTGEKVFLECVQDMDHENMFWYRQDPGLGLRLIYFSYDVKMKEKGDIPEGYSVSREKKERFSLILESASTNQTSMYLCASTQGGPNEKLFFGSGTQLSVL.

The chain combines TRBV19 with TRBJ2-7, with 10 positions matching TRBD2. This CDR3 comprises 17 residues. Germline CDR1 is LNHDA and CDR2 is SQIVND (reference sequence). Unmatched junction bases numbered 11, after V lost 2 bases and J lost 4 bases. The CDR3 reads CASSISPPASGRYEQYF. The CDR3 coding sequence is TGTGCCAGTAGTATATCCCCCCCGGCTAGCGGGAGATACGAGCAGTACTTC. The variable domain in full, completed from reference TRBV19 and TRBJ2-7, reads DGGITQSPKYLFRKEGQNVTLSCEQNLNHDAMYWYRQDPGQGLRLIYYSQIVNDFQKGDIAEGYSVSREKKESFPLTVTSAQKNPTAFYLCASSISPPASGRYEQYFGPGTRLTVT.

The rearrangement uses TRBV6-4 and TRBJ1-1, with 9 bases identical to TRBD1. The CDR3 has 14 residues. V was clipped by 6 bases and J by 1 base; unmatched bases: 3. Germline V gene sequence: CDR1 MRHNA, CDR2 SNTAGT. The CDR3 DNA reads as TGTGCCAGCAGGACAGGGGGGTCGAACACTGAAGCTTTCTTT. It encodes CASRTGGSNTEAFF.